This TCR beta chain was sequenced during a study of T cells in Graves' hyperthyroidism and ophthalmopathy. RNA transcripts served as the template for amplifying TCR beta CDR3 regions. With the HTBI primer set, the TCR CDR3 went through a first round of RT-PCR. TCRdb processed the multiplex PCR reads anew with MiXCR; each CDR3 protein has one entry. This table holds fewer than 550,000 distinct CDR3 sequences, roughly a quarter found once. At least ten counts were recorded for this clonotype. A patient was excluded if there was uncontrolled infection, other autoimmune disease, pregnancy or lactation. Germline V gene lookup returns CDR1 MDHEN and CDR2 SYDVKM. The V end was cut by 5 bases, the J end by 2 bases, with 13 bases between. The CDR3 spans 15 residues.

The chain links TRBV28 to TRBJ1-5; perhaps TRBD1 as D (6 bases). Material for sequencing was blood. This TCR was sampled from a woman aged 25 to 39 with Graves' ophthalmopathy. CDR3 nucleotides: TGTGCCAGCAGTGCGCAGGGGCTCGGCAATCAGCCCCAGCATTTT. Its protein is CASSAQGLGNQPQHF. The full variable domain, its missing parts supplied by reference TRBV28 and TRBJ1-5, is DVKVTQSSRYLVKRTGEKVFLECVQDMDHENMFWYRQDPGLGLRLIYFSYDVKMKEKGDIPEGYSVSREKKERFSLILESASTNQTSMYLCASSAQGLGNQPQHFGDGTRLSIL.